A selection of T cell receptor beta chains follows, all from one sample in a study of cytomegalovirus exposure and HLA in healthy donors. Produced via immunoSEQ multiplex PCR; TCRdb's table is partial and in-frame only. The sample carries 200,000 to 250,000 clones, about 90% recorded once. Sequenced input: PBMCs. Every receptor here comes from a man between 18 and 35 years old in good health and CMV-seropositive. Each CDR3 is given with its conserved first and last residue. The D gene is left open where the match is weak. Clone size is shown for a subset of rows, as once, few, many or a class of expanded clone.

v_gene	abundance	j_gene	d_gene	CDR3nt	CDR3aa
TRBV20-1	.	TRBJ2-1	.	TGCAGTGCCAGGACCCTTGGGGAGCAGTTCTTC	CSARTLGEQFF
TRBV1	many	TRBJ1-1	.	TGCACCAGCAGCCAAGAGGGCAGCGAAGGCGACACTGAAGCTTTCTTT	CTSSQEGSEGDTEAFF
TRBV9	.	TRBJ2-2	TRBD1	TGTGCCAGCAGCGCAGACAGGGCCGCCGGGGAGCTGTTTTTT	CASSADRAAGELFF
TRBV5-8	.	TRBJ1-1	.	TGTGCCAGCAGCTTGGGAACCGCGAACACTGAAGCTTTCTTT	CASSLGTANTEAFF
TRBV7-2	.	TRBJ2-7	.	TGTGCCAGCAGCCTCTCAGGCGAGCAGTACTTC	CASSLSGEQYF
TRBV2	.	TRBJ2-7	.	TGTGCCAGCAGTGATCCCGCAGGGCACGACGAGCAGTACTTC	CASSDPAGHDEQYF
TRBV6-5	.	TRBJ1-2	.	TGTGCCAGCACCACCGAAGGGTCCTATGGCTACACCTTC	CASTTEGSYGYTF
TRBV19	.	TRBJ2-2	.	TGTGCCAGTAGTACCTACACGGTGGCCGGGGAGCTGTTTTTT	CASSTYTVAGELFF
TRBV27	.	TRBJ1-4	.	TGTGCCAGCAGGTGGGGGGCTAATGAAAAACTGTTTTTT	CASRWGANEKLFF
TRBV4-3	.	TRBJ2-7	.	TGCGCCAGCAGCCAAGAGTCCGGGCAAATCTACGAGCAGTACTTC	CASSQESGQIYEQYF
TRBV5-4	.	TRBJ2-3	.	TGTGCCAGCAGCTACAGAACAGATACGCAGTATTTT	CASSYRTDTQYF
TRBV11-2	.	TRBJ1-2	.	TGTGCCAGCAGCCAGGGCAGGGGCTACACCTTC	CASSQGRGYTF
TRBV4-2	.	TRBJ1-1	.	TGTGCCAGCAGCCAAGATACATATGAAGCTTTCTTT	CASSQDTYEAFF
TRBV6-6	.	TRBJ2-7	.	TGTGCCAGCAGTTACATTGCGGGCCCCTACGAGCAGTACTTC	CASSYIAGPYEQYF
TRBV19	.	TRBJ2-3	.	TGTGCCAGTAGTATTACAGGCACAGATACGCAGTATTTT	CASSITGTDTQYF
TRBV6-6	.	TRBJ2-2	TRBD1	TGTGCCAGCAGTTACTCGACAGGGGGACCCGGGGAGCTGTTTTTT	CASSYSTGGPGELFF